The present TCR beta chain was sequenced within a study of T and B cells in COVID-19 patients. Across the study: Of some 21 active-infection patients, approximately 18 carried comorbidities linked to unfavorable COVID-19 outcome.

Broader study findings: There were roughly 2,400 TCR clusters exclusive to the recovered cohort, a few dozen with low generation probability. Sorted SARS-CoV-2-responsive or tetramer+ T cells and CD4+, regulatory and CD8+ subsets were not yet sequenced.

In germline, CDR1 is MNHNS, CDR2 SASEGT. CDR3 length equals 15 residues. V dropped 4 bases and J dropped 0 bases, with 7 bases sitting between them. As concerns this clonotype: Its antigen is as yet unknown.

Blood genomic DNA input for TRB amplification was about 250-500 ng. TRB rearrangements were amplified by multiplex PCR with BIOMED2 TRB-A/B primers. MiXCR, applied by TCRdb to the multiplex PCR reads, yields one record per CDR3 protein. The table has thousands of distinct CDR3 sequences, 30% to 40% seen once; the top ten hold less than 30%. The sample taken for sequencing was blood. The TCR comes from a human donor who had recovered from COVID-19. The gene calls are TRBV6-1 and TRBJ2-6; D call uncertain. For the CDR3, the DNA is TGTGCCAGCAGTGGTCGAAACTCTGGGGCCAACGTCCTGACTTTC. This sequence encodes CASSGRNSGANVLTF.